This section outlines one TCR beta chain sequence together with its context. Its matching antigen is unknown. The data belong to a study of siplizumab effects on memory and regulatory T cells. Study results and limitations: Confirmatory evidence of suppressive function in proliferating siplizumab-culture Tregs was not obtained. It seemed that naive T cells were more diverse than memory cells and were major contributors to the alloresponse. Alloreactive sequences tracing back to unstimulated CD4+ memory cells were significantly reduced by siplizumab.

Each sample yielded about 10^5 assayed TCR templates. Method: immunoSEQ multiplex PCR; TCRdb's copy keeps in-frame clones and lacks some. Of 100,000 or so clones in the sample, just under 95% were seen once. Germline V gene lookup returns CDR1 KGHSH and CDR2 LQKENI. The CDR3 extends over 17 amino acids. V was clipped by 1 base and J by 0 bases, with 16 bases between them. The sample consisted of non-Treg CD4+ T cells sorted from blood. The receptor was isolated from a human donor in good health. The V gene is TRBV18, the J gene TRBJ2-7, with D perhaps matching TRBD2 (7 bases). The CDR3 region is CASSPREGAGHSYEQYF. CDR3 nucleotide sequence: TGTGCCAGCTCACCACGAGAAGGAGCGGGACACTCCTACGAGCAGTACTTC. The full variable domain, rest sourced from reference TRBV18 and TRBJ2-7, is NAGVMQNPRHLVRRRGQEARLRCSPMKGHSHVYWYRQLPEEGLKFMVYLQKENIIDESGMPKERFSAEFPKEGPSILRIQQVVRGDSAAYFCASSPREGAGHSYEQYFGPGTRLTVT.